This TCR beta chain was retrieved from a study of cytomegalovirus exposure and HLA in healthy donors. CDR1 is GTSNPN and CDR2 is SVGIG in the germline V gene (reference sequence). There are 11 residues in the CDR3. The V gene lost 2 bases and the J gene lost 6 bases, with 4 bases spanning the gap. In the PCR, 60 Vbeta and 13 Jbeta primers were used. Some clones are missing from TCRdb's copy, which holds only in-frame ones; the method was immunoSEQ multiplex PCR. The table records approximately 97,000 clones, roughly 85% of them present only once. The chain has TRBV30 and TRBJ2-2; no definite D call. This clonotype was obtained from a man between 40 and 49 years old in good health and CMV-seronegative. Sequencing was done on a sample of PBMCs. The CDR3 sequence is CAWSHSGELFF. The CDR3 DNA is TGTGCCTGGAGTCACTCCGGGGAGCTGTTTTTT.